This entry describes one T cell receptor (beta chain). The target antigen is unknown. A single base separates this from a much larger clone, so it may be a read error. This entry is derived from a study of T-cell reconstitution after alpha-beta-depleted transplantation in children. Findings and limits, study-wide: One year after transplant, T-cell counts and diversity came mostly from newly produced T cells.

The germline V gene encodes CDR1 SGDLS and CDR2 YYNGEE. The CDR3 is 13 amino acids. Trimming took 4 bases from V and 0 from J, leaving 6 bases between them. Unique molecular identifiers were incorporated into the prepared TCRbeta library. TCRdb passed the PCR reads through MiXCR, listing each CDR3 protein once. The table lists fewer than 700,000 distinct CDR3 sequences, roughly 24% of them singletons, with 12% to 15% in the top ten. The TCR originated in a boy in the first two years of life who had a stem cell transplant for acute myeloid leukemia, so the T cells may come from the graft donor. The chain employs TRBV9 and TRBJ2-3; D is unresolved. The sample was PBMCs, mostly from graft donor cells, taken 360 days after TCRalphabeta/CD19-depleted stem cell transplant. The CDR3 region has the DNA TGTGCCAGCAGCATAGTTAGCACAGATACGCAGTATTTT. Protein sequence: CASSIVSTDTQYF.